This entry is about one T cell receptor (beta chain). Antigen: not known. These data belong to a study of T cell repertoires in cytomegalovirus infection. General observations from the study: HLA-C-restricted TCR beta clonotypes specific for CMV led the ex vivo response.

MiXCR, run by TCRdb on the reads, gives a single entry per CDR3 protein. The sample includes more than 650,000 distinct CDR3 sequences, 35% to 45% of them seen just once. Germline values: CDR1 MDHEN, CDR2 SYDVKM. V shed 3 bases and J shed 8 bases, with 6 bases lying between them. This CDR3 is built from 11 residues. Input material: PBMCs. The TCR comes from a human donor in good health (CMV status not recorded). Some clones in this sample may be carry-over from other donors' samples. V gene TRBV28 combines with J gene TRBJ2-3; a weak D match, TRBD2 (5 bases). CDR3 coding DNA: TGTGCCAGCAGTTTTGAGGGTACGCAGTATTTT. It encodes CASSFEGTQYF.